One sample yielded the 9 T cell receptor beta chains listed below, sequenced in a study of cytomegalovirus exposure and HLA in healthy donors. Both 60 Vbeta primers and 13 Jbeta primers went into the PCR. Method: immunoSEQ multiplex PCR; TCRdb's copy keeps in-frame clones and lacks some. The sample has about 150,000 clones; roughly 77% are singletons. The sequencing input was PBMCs. The receptors originated from a man in his thirties or forties in good health and CMV-seropositive.

The rearrangement uses TRBV27 and TRBJ2-5; 7 positions agree with TRBD1. Germline-derived CDR1 and CDR2 are MNHEY and SMNVEV (reference sequence). The CDR3 extends over 14 amino acids. Unmatched junction bases numbered 8, after V lost 5 bases and J lost 5 bases. The CDR3 nucleotides are TGTGCCAGCAGTACGTACAGGGGTGGGGAGACCCAGTACTTC. Its translation is CASSTYRGGETQYF.

The chain recombines TRBV7-9 with TRBJ1-4; D call uncertain. The CDR3 has 12 residues. Germline CDR1 is SEHNR and CDR2 is FQNEAQ (reference sequence). The V and J ends lost 2 bases and 5 bases respectively, with 3 bases between them. The CDR3 sequence: CASSLSNEKLFF. The CDR3 DNA is TGTGCCAGCAGCTTAAGCAATGAAAAACTGTTTTTT.

On this clone itself: Compared with germline, one end of the junction differs, possibly owing to a read error. The chain links TRBV6-1 to TRBJ1-6; D remains unclear. This CDR3 is built from 16 residues. Germline V gene sequence: CDR1 MNHNS, CDR2 SASEGT. This chain's CDR3 is CASREGGSGNNSPLHF. The CDR3 nucleotides are TGTGCCAGCAGGGAAGGAGGGTCCGGCAATAATTCACCCCTCCACTTT.

CDR3 DNA: TGTGCCAGCAGTGTGACCCTAGCGACGTCTGAGCAGTACTTC. Translated: CASSVTLATSEQYF. The genes are TRBV2 and TRBJ2-7; D is possibly TRBD2 (6 bases). The germline V and J ends were trimmed by 4 bases and 7 bases, with 17 bases remaining between them. Per germline, CDR1 SNHLY and CDR2 FYNNEI. The CDR3 sequence is 14 residues long.

The rearrangement uses TRBV28 and TRBJ2-1; tentatively, D is TRBD1 (6 bases). This CDR3 spans 15 amino acids. In germline, CDR1 is MDHEN, CDR2 SYDVKM. The V and J ends lost 4 bases and 2 bases respectively, with 12 bases between them. The CDR3 loop reads CASSYRGHPYNEQFF. The CDR3 coding sequence is TGTGCCAGCAGTTATAGGGGACACCCCTACAATGAGCAGTTCTTC.

The chain combines TRBV2 with TRBJ2-7, with 9 bases fitting TRBD1. The V gene end was trimmed by 8 bases and the J gene end by 8 bases; junction bases not matched to a gene: 16. From germline, CDR1 is SNHLY and CDR2 FYNNEI. This CDR3 region has 15 residues. The CDR3 sequence is CASSPLGTGGAKQYF. CDR3 bases: TGTGCCAGCTCCCCCCTCGGAACAGGGGGCGCGAAGCAGTACTTC.

V gene TRBV13 combines with J gene TRBJ2-7; 10 positions agree with TRBD2. The germline gives CDR1 PRHDT, CDR2 FYEKMQ (reference sequence). The CDR3 consists of 14 residues. V trimming: 6 bases; J trimming: 4 bases; junction bases outside the gene matches: 6. The CDR3 here is CASRGAGGRYEQYF. Written as DNA, the CDR3 is TGTGCCAGCAGAGGAGCGGGGGGGCGGTACGAGCAGTACTTC.

In its sample, this clone was seen a few times. The genes are TRBV10-2 and TRBJ2-1; 7 nucleotides agree with TRBD2. Germline V gene sequence: CDR1 WSHSY, CDR2 SAAADI. CDR3 size: 16 residues. V lost 0 bases to trimming and J lost 4 bases; unmatched junction nucleotides: 6. The CDR3 nucleotides read TGCGCCAGCAGTGAGTCGAGGCTAGCGGCTTACAATGAGCAGTTCTTC. Translating gives CASSESRLAAYNEQFF.

The rearrangement links TRBV2 to TRBJ2-3; 9 positions agree with TRBD2. The CDR3 extends over 19 amino acids. CDR1 and CDR2 from the germline V gene are SNHLY and FYNNEI. The J segment lost 4 bases and the V segment lost 0 bases, leaving 14 bases of the junction unmatched. Here the CDR3 reads CASSEALLGLALEADTQYF. As DNA, the CDR3 is TGTGCCAGCAGTGAAGCGCTTCTGGGACTAGCCCTAGAGGCAGATACGCAGTATTTT.